A single sample gave rise to the 24 T cell receptor beta chains below, sequenced in a study of cytomegalovirus exposure and HLA in healthy donors. In the PCR, 60 Vbeta and 13 Jbeta primers were used. The data were produced by immunoSEQ multiplex PCR, yet TCRdb's version contains in-frame clones alone and is incomplete. The sample comprises some 220,000 clones, roughly 84% of which are singletons, and 0.24% rests with the top ten. Specimen: PBMCs. These receptors all stem from a girl aged 2 to 9 in good health and CMV-seronegative.

The rearrangement joins TRBV19 to TRBJ1-6; 7 nucleotides agree with TRBD1. CDR3 length: 16 amino acids. CDR1 is LNHDA, CDR2 SQIVND, per germline (reference sequence). V lost 6 bases, J lost 6 bases, and 11 bases stayed unmatched. As DNA, the CDR3 is TGTGCCAGTAGCGGGACAGCAGTTGGGGTTAATTCACCCCTCCACTTT. Its translation: CASSGTAVGVNSPLHF.

This sequence joins TRBV27 and TRBJ1-1, with 7 positions matching TRBD1. The CDR3 covers 17 residues. The germline V gene encodes CDR1 MNHEY and CDR2 SMNVEV (reference sequence). V gave up 4 bases and J gave up 1 base; unmatched junction bases: 12. This CDR3 is CASSSSLPGQENTEAFF. DNA of the CDR3: TGTGCCAGCAGTTCATCATTGCCTGGACAGGAGAACACTGAAGCTTTCTTT.

In this sample, this clone turned up a few times. This chain links TRBV5-1 with TRBJ1-6; D is undetermined. Trimming took 0 bases from V and 3 from J, leaving 4 bases between them. Germline V gene sequence: CDR1 SGHRS, CDR2 YFSETQ. This CDR3 has 14 amino acids. CDR3 loop: CASSLDSYNSPLHF. Here the CDR3 DNA reads TGCGCCAGCAGCTTGGACAGCTATAATTCACCCCTCCACTTT.

The J gene is TRBJ1-6, the V gene TRBV7-9; 7 bases fit TRBD1. This CDR3 contains 12 residues. Germline trimming cut 6 bases from V and 14 bases from J; bases unmatched to any gene: 7. Germline-derived CDR1 and CDR2 are SEHNR and FQNEAQ (reference sequence). CDR3 sequence: CASRFRDRALHF. The CDR3 nucleotides are TGTGCCAGCAGATTCCGGGACAGAGCCCTCCACTTT.

The chain combines TRBV19 with TRBJ2-2; 11 bases agree with TRBD2. The germline gives CDR1 LNHDA, CDR2 SQIVND (reference sequence). With 1 base clipped from V and 3 bases from J, the junction kept 4 bases outside the gene matches. This CDR3 is built from 17 residues. CDR3 amino acids: CASSIGTSGLYTGELFF. The CDR3 bases are TGTGCCAGTAGTATAGGGACTAGCGGGCTGTACACCGGGGAGCTGTTTTTT.

The CDR3 loop reads CASSHPEEATNEKLFF. The DNA of the CDR3 is TGCGCCAGCAGTCACCCGGAAGAGGCAACTAATGAAAAACTGTTTTTT. The chain joins TRBV10-1 to TRBJ1-4; D uncertain. The CDR3 is 16 residues long. Germline assignment: CDR1 WNHNN and CDR2 SYGVQD (reference sequence). V was trimmed by 5 bases and J by 0 bases, leaving 13 bases between them.

The sample holds one count of this clone. The V and J genes are TRBV30 and TRBJ1-2, with a possible D match to TRBD1 (6 bases). Trimming shortened V by 5 bases and J by 0 bases, and 16 bases separated the two germline ends. The germline V gene encodes CDR1 GTSNPN and CDR2 SVGIG (reference sequence). The CDR3 is 15 amino acids. The CDR3 is CAWAPQGEANYGYTF. Here the CDR3 DNA reads TGTGCCTGGGCGCCACAGGGAGAGGCTAACTATGGCTACACCTTC. The whole variable domain, filled in from reference TRBV30 and TRBJ1-2, reads SQTIHQWPATLVQPVGSPLSLECTVEGTSNPNLYWYRQAAGRGLQLLFYSVGIGQISSEVPQNLSASRPQDRQFILSSKKLLLSDSGFYLCAWAPQGEANYGYTFGSGTRLTVV.

Details on this clone: The same CDR3 arises from other DNA sequences in this sample as well. The rearrangement uses TRBV29-1 and TRBJ2-3; 12 bases fit TRBD2. The length of the CDR3 is 16 residues. Per germline, CDR1 SQVTM and CDR2 ANQGSEA. V was clipped by 0 bases and J by 6 bases; unmatched bases: 7. Written as DNA, the CDR3 is TGCAGCGTTGAAGAGGCTAGCGGGAGGGCCGTGGATACGCAGTATTTT. It is translated as CSVEEASGRAVDTQYF.

This chain links TRBV19 with TRBJ2-3; 10 bases agree with TRBD1. CDR3 size: 15 residues. CDR1 is LNHDA and CDR2 is SQIVND in the germline V gene (reference sequence). J was trimmed by 2 bases and V by 4 bases; bases with no gene match: 3. CDR3 residues: CASSTGQGVTDTQYF. As DNA, the CDR3 is TGTGCCAGTAGTACCGGACAGGGGGTCACAGATACGCAGTATTTT.

The V and J genes are TRBV6-1 and TRBJ1-5; no clear D gene. The germline gives CDR1 MNHNS, CDR2 SASEGT. The CDR3 has 15 amino acids. The V end was cut by 8 bases, the J end by 0 bases, with 14 bases between. The CDR3 sequence is CASAGSGYSNQPQHF. The CDR3 DNA follows: TGTGCCAGCGCCGGCAGCGGATATAGCAATCAGCCCCAGCATTTT.

The J gene is TRBJ2-3, the V gene TRBV7-9; 7 bases are a match to TRBD1. This CDR3 is built from 16 residues. V was pared by 8 bases and J by 2 bases, with 13 bases of the junction left unmatched. In germline, CDR1 is SEHNR, CDR2 FQNEAQ (reference sequence). This CDR3 is CASEYEGAPSTDTQYF. CDR3 nucleotide sequence: TGTGCCAGCGAGTACGAGGGGGCCCCCTCCACAGATACGCAGTATTTT.

V usage is TRBV10-2 and J usage is TRBJ2-5, with D unresolved. CDR1 and CDR2 from the germline V gene are WSHSY and SAAADI. The CDR3 is made up of 12 amino acids. The V end lost 4 bases, the J end lost 0 bases, and 3 bases lay between the germline ends. CDR3 sequence: CASSADQETQYF. The CDR3 DNA reads TGCGCCAGCAGTGCGGACCAAGAGACCCAGTACTTC.

The genes are TRBV5-1 and TRBJ2-3, with no clear D. Germline V lookup: CDR1 SGHRS, CDR2 YFSETQ. Trimming took off 7 bases at V and 1 base at J, with 10 bases between the two ends. This CDR3 has 13 amino acids. The CDR3 DNA sequence: TGCGCCAGCCGTGCGGCCCGCACAGATACGCAGTATTTT. Protein sequence: CASRAARTDTQYF. The whole variable domain, filled in from reference TRBV5-1 and TRBJ2-3, reads KAGVTQTPRYLIKTRGQQVTLSCSPISGHRSVSWYQQTPGQGLQFLFEYFSETQRNKGNFPGRFSGRQFSNSRSEMNVSTLELGDSALYLCASRAARTDTQYFGPGTRLTVL.

The chain carries TRBV5-1 and TRBJ2-7; D not resolved. Germline V gives CDR1 SGHRS, CDR2 YFSETQ. V was cut by 4 bases and J by 0 bases, with 14 bases left in between. The CDR3 spans 15 residues. CDR3 sequence: CASSNRPGFSYEQYF. The CDR3, as DNA: TGCGCCAGCAGCAACCGACCAGGATTCTCCTACGAGCAGTACTTC.

The chain carries TRBV7-2 and TRBJ1-1, with D unresolved. The V and J ends lost 1 base and 8 bases respectively, with 11 bases between them. Germline V gene lookup returns CDR1 SGHTA and CDR2 FQGNSA. CDR3 length equals 13 residues. The DNA for the CDR3 is TGTGCCAGCAGCTTAGAGAGGAGTCGGGAAGCTTTCTTT. Amino acid sequence: CASSLERSREAFF.

The chain couples TRBV5-4 to TRBJ2-7, with 10 bases that match TRBD1. The CDR3 runs to 15 residues. CDR1 and CDR2 (germline): SGHNT, YYREEE (reference sequence). The trim removed 0 bases at V and 7 bases at J, leaving 7 bases unmatched. This CDR3 reads CASSLERDRGREQYF. CDR3 coding DNA: TGTGCCAGCAGCTTGGAGCGGGACAGGGGTCGAGAGCAGTACTTC.

The chain recombines TRBV7-9 with TRBJ2-1; D is possibly TRBD2 (6 bases). CDR1 SEHNR and CDR2 FQNEAQ come from the germline V gene (reference sequence). The CDR3 sequence is 13 residues long. With 2 bases removed from V and 9 bases from J, the gap between germline ends came to 11 bases. The CDR3 DNA reads TGTGCCAGCAGCTTAAAAGGGAGGAGTGAGCAGTTCTTC. Amino acids: CASSLKGRSEQFF. The full variable domain, rest sourced from reference TRBV7-9 and TRBJ2-1, is DTGVSQNPRHKITKRGQNVTFRCDPISEHNRLYWYRQTLGQGPEFLTYFQNEAQLEKSRLLSDRFSAERPKGSFSTLEIQRTEQGDSAMYLCASSLKGRSEQFFGPGTRLTVL.

The rearrangement links TRBV15 to TRBJ2-2; TRBD2 might be the D (7 bases). The CDR3 runs 14 residues. The germline gives CDR1 LNHNV, CDR2 YYDKDF (reference sequence). The V end was cut by 2 bases, the J end by 5 bases, with 9 bases between. CDR3: CATSRRGGTGELFF. The CDR3 DNA sequence: TGTGCCACCAGCAGAAGGGGGGGGACCGGGGAGCTGTTTTTT.

DNA for the CDR3: TGCAGCGCCTGCGGGGCCCAAGAGACCCAGTACTTC. Protein sequence: CSACGAQETQYF. The genes are TRBV29-1 and TRBJ2-5, with D maybe TRBD2 (6 bases). Trimming shortened V by 7 bases and J by 1 base, and 10 bases separated the two germline ends. This CDR3 contains 12 residues. The germline gives CDR1 SQVTM, CDR2 ANQGSEA. Based on the CDR3 plus reference TRBV29-1 and TRBJ2-5, the full variable domain is SAVISQKPSRDICQRGTSLTIQCQVDSQVTMMFWYRQQPGQSLTLIATANQGSEATYESGFVIDKFPISRPNLTFSTLTVSNMSPEDSSIYLCSACGAQETQYFGPGTRLLVL.

The chain combines TRBV6-5 with TRBJ2-1; the D gene is possibly TRBD1 (6 bases). V lost 7 bases and J lost 3, with 13 bases in between. This CDR3 comprises 14 residues. Germline V gene lookup returns CDR1 MNHEY and CDR2 SVGAGI. The CDR3 sequence is CASKILQGYNEQFF. In DNA, the CDR3 is TGTGCCAGCAAGATACTACAGGGCTACAATGAGCAGTTCTTC.

V usage is TRBV7-3 and J usage is TRBJ2-3, with D tentatively TRBD2 (6 bases). Germline-derived CDR1 and CDR2 are SGHTA and FQGTGA. The length of the CDR3 is 18 residues. V was cut by 0 bases and J by 0 bases, with 16 bases left in between. The CDR3 region has the DNA TGTGCCAGCAGCTTAACCCCGACACTAGCAGCTAGCACAGATACGCAGTATTTT. Its protein is CASSLTPTLAASTDTQYF.

This clone was seen more than once but under ten times. This rearrangement joins TRBV6-4 to TRBJ2-1; 10 bases line up with TRBD2. Germline assignment: CDR1 MRHNA and CDR2 SNTAGT. Trimming removed 6 bases from V and 10 bases from J; junction bases left unmatched: 18. The CDR3 loop spans 17 amino acids. The CDR3 region is CASSRKLAGGDLREQFF. The CDR3 DNA is TGTGCCAGCAGCCGAAAATTAGCGGGGGGAGACCTCAGGGAGCAGTTCTTC.

The V gene is TRBV14, the J gene TRBJ2-7; 7 bases are shared with TRBD2. The junction had 16 bases not matched to a gene; V was cut back by 5 bases and J by 6 bases. Germline V gene data show CDR1 as SGHDN and CDR2 as FVKESK. The CDR3 runs 16 residues. Here the CDR3 DNA reads TGTGCCAGCAGCTTAAAAGACCCTAGCGGACGAATCGAGCAGTACTTC. Its protein product is CASSLKDPSGRIEQYF.

V gene TRBV7-2 combines with J gene TRBJ2-7, with D possibly being TRBD1 (5 bases). The V end was cut by 2 bases, the J end by 2 bases, with 10 bases between. CDR1 is SGHTA, CDR2 FQGNSA, per germline. The CDR3 loop spans 14 amino acids. The CDR3 bases are TGTGCCAGCAGCTTAACAGGTGCCACCTACGAGCAGTACTTC. Protein: CASSLTGATYEQYF. The full variable domain, its missing parts supplied by reference TRBV7-2 and TRBJ2-7, is GAGVSQSPSNKVTEKGKDVELRCDPISGHTALYWYRQSLGQGLEFLIYFQGNSAPDKSGLPSDRFSAERTGGSVSTLTIQRTQQEDSAVYLCASSLTGATYEQYFGPGTRLTVT.